The 8 T cell receptor beta chains given below trace back to one sample, sequenced in a study of T cell responses to AZD1222 COVID-19 vaccine. TCRdb's table, derived via immunoSEQ multiplex PCR, lists solely in-frame clones and lacks some. The sample shows about 93,000 clones, 85% to 90% of them seen only once. The starting material was peripheral blood, obtained on day 0 of MenACWY control vaccination. The receptors originated from an adult in good health.

This chain links TRBV7-8 with TRBJ1-1; tentative D call: TRBD1 (5 bases). This CDR3 is 17 amino acids long. V dropped 5 bases and J dropped 1 base, with 20 bases sitting between them. The V gene's germline CDR1 is SGHVS and CDR2 FQNEAQ. The CDR3 here is CASSPGHWRLRNTEAFF. The CDR3 DNA reads as TGTGCCAGCAGCCCAGGACATTGGCGGCTCAGGAACACTGAAGCTTTCTTT.

The V and J genes are TRBV6-1 and TRBJ1-6; TRBD1 matches at 11 bases. The CDR3 contains 17 residues. Losses at the gene ends were 2 bases for V and 7 bases for J; bases not matched to a gene: 7. From germline, CDR1 is MNHNS and CDR2 SASEGT. The DNA of the CDR3 is TGTGCCAGCAGTGAAATTTTCGGACAGGGGGCAAATTCACCCCTCCACTTT. This gives the protein CASSEIFGQGANSPLHF.

J is TRBJ2-7 and V is TRBV6-2 or TRBV6-3; the match to TRBD2 covers 9 bases. CDR3 length: 15 residues. V lost 5 bases and J lost 3; bases outside the gene matches: 8. The germline CDR1 and CDR2 sequences are MNHEY and SVGEGT. DNA of the CDR3: TGTGCCAGCAGTAAAAGCGGGGGGAACCGCTACGAGCAGTACTTC. Translated: CASSKSGGNRYEQYF.

The rearrangement uses TRBV27 and TRBJ2-2, with TRBD2 identical over 8 bases. The CDR3 runs 17 residues. V gave up 6 bases and J gave up 6 bases; unmatched junction bases: 15. CDR1 is MNHEY and CDR2 is SMNVEV in the germline V gene (reference sequence). The DNA for the CDR3 is TGTGCCAGCAGCGTTGCGGGGGGCGCCCGGGTGGCCGGGGAGCTGTTTTTT. Translating it yields CASSVAGGARVAGELFF.

This chain connects TRBV5-6 to TRBJ2-7; 9 bases match TRBD1. The V and J ends lost 4 bases and 2 bases, in that order; junction bases with no gene match: 4. Germline assignment: CDR1 SGHDT and CDR2 YYEEEE. CDR3 length equals 14 residues. The CDR3 spells CASSGDRAAYEQYF. The CDR3 coding sequence is TGTGCCAGCAGCGGGGACAGGGCCGCCTACGAGCAGTACTTC.

The chain uses TRBV3-1 (or the pseudogene TRBV3-2) and TRBJ1-4; 8 bases agree with TRBD1. The germline V gene encodes CDR1 LGHDT and CDR2 YNNKEL (reference sequence). The CDR3 is made up of 15 amino acids. The V and J ends lost 1 base and 8 bases, in that order; junction bases with no gene match: 6. This CDR3 is CASSQAGQGREKLFF. DNA for the CDR3: TGTGCCAGCAGCCAAGCTGGACAGGGTAGGGAAAAACTGTTTTTT.

In its sample, this clone was seen once. This chain links TRBV7-8 with TRBJ2-2; D not certain. V was trimmed by 2 bases and J by 0 bases, leaving 10 bases between them. The CDR3 is made up of 16 amino acids. Germline V gene lookup returns CDR1 SGHVS and CDR2 FQNEAQ. The DNA of the CDR3 is TGTGCCAGCAGCTTAACTGTCATCCCGAACACCGGGGAGCTGTTTTTT. The encoded protein is CASSLTVIPNTGELFF.

The J gene is TRBJ1-6, the V gene TRBV11-2; D not certain. The CDR3 sequence is 18 residues long. Germline assignment: CDR1 SGHAT and CDR2 FQNNGV. Trimming took off 5 bases at V and 0 bases at J, with 17 bases between the two ends. The CDR3 loop is CASSPLGRPSSYNSPLHF. As DNA, the CDR3 is TGTGCCAGCAGCCCCCTGGGCCGACCGAGCTCCTATAATTCACCCCTCCACTTT.